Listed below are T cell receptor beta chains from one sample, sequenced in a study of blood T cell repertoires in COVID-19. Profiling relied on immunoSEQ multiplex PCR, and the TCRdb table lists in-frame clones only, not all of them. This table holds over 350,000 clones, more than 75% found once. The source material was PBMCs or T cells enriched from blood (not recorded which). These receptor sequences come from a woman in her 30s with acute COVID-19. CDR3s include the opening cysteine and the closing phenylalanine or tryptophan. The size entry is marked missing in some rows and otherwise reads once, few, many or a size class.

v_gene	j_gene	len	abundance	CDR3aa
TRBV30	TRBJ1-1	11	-	CAWELDTEAFF
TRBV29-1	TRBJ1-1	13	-	CSVGRGYGTEAFF
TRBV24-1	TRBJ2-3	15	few	CATSDQGGGTDTQYF
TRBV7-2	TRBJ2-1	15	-	CASSYTGGAMDEQFF
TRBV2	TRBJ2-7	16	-	CASSPGTSFDYYEQYF
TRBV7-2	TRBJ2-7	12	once	CASSLVGYEQYF
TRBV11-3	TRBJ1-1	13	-	CASSVTGGQEAFF
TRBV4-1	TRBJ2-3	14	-	CASSHGLAADTQYF
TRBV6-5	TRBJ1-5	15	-	CASSLGQGAAQPQHF
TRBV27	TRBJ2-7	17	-	CASSLLHGQGAGYEQYF
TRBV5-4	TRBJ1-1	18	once	CASSLGGTGGAGFTEAFF
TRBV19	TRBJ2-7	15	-	CATRTGQGTSYEQYF
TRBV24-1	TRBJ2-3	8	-	CAFTTQYF
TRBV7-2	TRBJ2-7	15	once	CASSLDWTPSYEQYF
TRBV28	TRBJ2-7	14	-	CASSLGEAESRQYF
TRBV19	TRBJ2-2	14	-	CASKKGADTGELFF
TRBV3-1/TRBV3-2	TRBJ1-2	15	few	CASSQGADVPYGYTF
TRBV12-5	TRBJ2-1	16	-	CASGSLHGTPYNEQFF
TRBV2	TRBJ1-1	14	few	CASRETAKNTEAFF
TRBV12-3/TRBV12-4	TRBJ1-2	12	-	CASSLGKEGYTF
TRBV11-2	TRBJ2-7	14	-	CASSLSRASYEQYF
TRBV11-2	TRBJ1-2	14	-	CASSRTGDNYGYTF
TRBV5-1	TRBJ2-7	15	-	CASSTTGGASREQYF
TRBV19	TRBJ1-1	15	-	CASSIRGQGSAEAFF
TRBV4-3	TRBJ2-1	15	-	CASSQDGTSDVEQFF
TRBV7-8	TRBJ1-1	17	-	CASSFGDRGFRETEAFF
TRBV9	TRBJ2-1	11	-	CASSADREQFF
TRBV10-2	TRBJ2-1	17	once	CASSDPARTSGGAFEFF
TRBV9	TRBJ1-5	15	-	CASSVGVPEGEPQHF
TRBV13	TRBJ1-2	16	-	CASKTQGVKGLDGYTF
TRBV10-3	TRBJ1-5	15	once	CAISVEVSANQPQHF
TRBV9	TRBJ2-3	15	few	CASSAPAGDTDTQYF
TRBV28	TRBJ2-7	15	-	CASRTPGQGAYEQYF
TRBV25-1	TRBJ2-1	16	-	CASSELRGDSYNEQFF
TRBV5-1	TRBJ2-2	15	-	CASSLTSGITGELFF